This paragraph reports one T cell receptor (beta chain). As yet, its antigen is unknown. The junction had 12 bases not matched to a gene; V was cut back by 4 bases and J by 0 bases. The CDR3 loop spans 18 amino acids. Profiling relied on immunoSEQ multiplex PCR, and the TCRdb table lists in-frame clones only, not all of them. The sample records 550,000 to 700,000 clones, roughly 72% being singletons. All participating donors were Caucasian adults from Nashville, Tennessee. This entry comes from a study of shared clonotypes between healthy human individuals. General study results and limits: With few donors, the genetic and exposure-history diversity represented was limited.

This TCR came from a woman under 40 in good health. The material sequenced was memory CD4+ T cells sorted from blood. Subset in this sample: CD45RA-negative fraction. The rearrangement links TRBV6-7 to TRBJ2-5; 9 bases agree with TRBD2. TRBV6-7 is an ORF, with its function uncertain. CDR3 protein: CASSWWDGVAGDQETQYF. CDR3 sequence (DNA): TGTGCCAGCAGTTGGTGGGATGGAGTAGCGGGAGACCAAGAGACCCAGTACTTC.